This T cell receptor (beta chain) was retrieved from a study of blood T cells in healthy people across ages. Whole-study results and caveats: Unknown donor CMV status possibly confounded expanded clonotype changes.

Sample-barcoded 5' priming and a J-beta primer mix drove a second PCR of about 6 to 11 cycles. TCRdb re-analysed the 5' RACE reads in MiXCR, keeping a single row per CDR3 protein. The repertoire has about 1.8 million distinct CDR3 sequences, 49% of them found once; the top ten carry about 2.1%. In germline, CDR1 is SQVTM, CDR2 ANQGSEA. The V segment lost 4 bases and the J segment 8 bases; nucleotides outside the gene matches: 11. The CDR3 has 14 residues. Drawn from each donor were 9 to 10 milliliters of peripheral blood. The authors extracted at least 5 micrograms of total RNA per sample. In the case of this clonotype: The target antigen is unknown.

This rearrangement joins TRBV29-1 to TRBJ2-3; 8 bases agree with TRBD2. Input material: blood. The clonotype originates from a woman aged 40-49 years in good health. CDR3 DNA: TGCAGCGTTGGGGGGGGACTAGAGCGTCCTACGCAGTATTTT. Translation gives CSVGGGLERPTQYF.